This T cell receptor beta chain stems from a study of tumor and adjacent non-tumor tissue in lung cancer. Study-level information: Aged roughly 30 to 85 years, patients included 10 men and 5 women with stage I to III disease. On average, productive TCRbeta reads reached a few million per sample. Study-level points and caveats: Tumor tissue had significantly higher TCR diversity than normal lung. In normal lung, the top 100 clones were significantly more dominant than in tumor.

This clonotype has only one observation. Its antigen is unidentified. It is likely a read error, because the conserved phenylalanine at the end of the CDR3 is missing. TCRbeta libraries were built with three rounds of nested PCR, modified from ARM-PCR. A single record per CDR3 protein comes from TCRdb applying MiXCR to the multiplex PCR reads. The data contain roughly 220,000 distinct CDR3 sequences, about 71% of them singletons. RNA was extracted from bulk tissue without any cell sorting. The germline V gene encodes CDR1 DFQATT and CDR2 SNEGSKA (reference sequence). The CDR3 is 14 residues long. The sequence was collected from a man in his 60s with non-small cell lung cancer. The rearrangement uses TRBV20-1 and TRBJ2-1, with 11 bases identical to TRBD2. Sequenced material: lung tumor tissue. The CDR3 DNA sequence: TGCAGTGCGATAGCGGGGGGGGTCTACGATGAGCAGTTCTCC. Translating gives CSAIAGGVYDEQFS.